The 28 T cell receptor beta chains below come from one sample, sequenced in a study of T cell changes during pregnancy in multiple sclerosis (dated by TCRdb to the late 2010s). Libraries came from the immunoSEQ multiplex PCR assay. Sourced from immuneACCESS, this table was stored by TCRdb with only in-frame sequences that have V and J called. A share of the clones is absent; for the studies checked, an unresolved V gene accounts for under half, and the remainder has no known explanation. For this sample the table gives around 49,000 clones, of which nearly 90% were detected only once. The ten largest clones capture about 5.1% of the sample. Sample: peripheral blood, taken after pregnancy. The receptors were sampled from a female donor in good health, enrolled as a control in a pregnancy study.

This clone has only one observation. This chain connects TRBV11-3 to TRBJ2-7, with D uncertain. In germline, CDR1 is SGHNT, CDR2 YENEEA. The CDR3 totals 14 residues. V dropped 1 base and J dropped 2 bases, with 9 bases sitting between them. CDR3 residues: CASSLGQIPYEQYF. As DNA, the CDR3 is TGTGCCAGCAGCTTAGGGCAGATCCCCTACGAGCAGTACTTC.

This sequence joins TRBV6-1 and TRBJ2-1, with 7 nucleotides matching TRBD2. With 5 bases clipped from V and 7 bases from J, the junction kept 8 bases outside the gene matches. The germline V gene encodes CDR1 MNHNS and CDR2 SASEGT. This CDR3 spans 14 amino acids. CDR3 in amino acids: CASSSGVEWNEQFF. The CDR3, as DNA: TGTGCCAGCAGTAGCGGGGTGGAATGGAATGAGCAGTTCTTC.

The genes are TRBV5-1 and TRBJ2-7, with 8 nucleotides matching TRBD1. The CDR3 spans 16 residues. CDR1 and CDR2 from the germline V gene are SGHRS and YFSETQ. V was clipped by 4 bases and J by 0 bases; unmatched bases: 9. The CDR3 region is CASSPGTGTFSYEQYF. The CDR3 DNA follows: TGCGCCAGCAGCCCCGGGACAGGAACTTTCTCCTACGAGCAGTACTTC.

This chain uses TRBV6-1 with TRBJ1-3, with a tentative D call TRBD1 (5 bases). CDR1 MNHNS and CDR2 SASEGT come from the germline V gene. Trimming took 5 bases from V and 4 from J, leaving 9 bases between them. The CDR3 is 13 amino acids. DNA for the CDR3: TGTGCCAGCAGTCTAGGGGTCGGAAACACCATATATTTT. Its protein product is CASSLGVGNTIYF.

This chain joins TRBV9 and TRBJ2-3, with 11 nucleotides matching TRBD2. Germline V gene sequence: CDR1 SGDLS, CDR2 YYNGEE. The V gene end was trimmed by 3 bases and the J gene end by 0 bases; junction bases not matched to a gene: 6. The CDR3 sequence is 17 residues long. This chain's CDR3 is CASSATTSGTSTDTQYF. The CDR3, as DNA: TGTGCCAGCAGCGCTACGACTAGCGGGACTAGCACAGATACGCAGTATTTT.

The chain has TRBV14 and TRBJ2-7; 7 positions match TRBD1. The CDR3 length is 17 residues. After removal of 4 bases from V and 2 bases from J, the junction contained 14 bases not matched to a gene. The V gene's germline CDR1 is SGHDN and CDR2 FVKESK. CDR3: CASSPYRGSGGAYEQYF. CDR3 sequence (DNA): TGTGCCAGCAGCCCCTATCGAGGGTCAGGGGGAGCCTACGAGCAGTACTTC.

This clone was counted at least ten times. The chain employs TRBV7-6 and TRBJ2-7; weak D call: TRBD2 (7 bases). CDR3 length: 16 residues. CDR1 SGHVS and CDR2 FNYEAQ come from the germline V gene. Deletions cut 5 bases from V and 2 bases from J, with 19 bases between. CDR3 sequence reads: CASSPRGGDSAYEQYF. In DNA, the CDR3 is TGTGCCAGCAGCCCCCGAGGGGGGGACTCGGCCTACGAGCAGTACTTC.

This clone was observed a few times. The chain has TRBV9 and TRBJ2-2, with 7 bases that match TRBD2. The V and J ends lost 1 base and 1 base, in that order; junction bases with no gene match: 7. This CDR3 region has 17 residues. CDR1 is SGDLS, CDR2 YYNGEE, per germline. This CDR3 reads CASSVTSRGVNTGELFF. The CDR3 nucleotides are TGTGCCAGCAGCGTAACTTCCCGGGGGGTGAACACCGGGGAGCTGTTTTTT.

The chain is built from TRBV13 and TRBJ1-2, with D hard to call. The CDR3 is 14 amino acids. V shed 1 base and J shed 3 bases, with 9 bases lying between them. Germline V CDR1 and CDR2: PRHDT, FYEKMQ (reference sequence). The CDR3 DNA is TGTGCCAGCAGCTTAGACAGATCAGACTATGGCTACACCTTC. Amino acids: CASSLDRSDYGYTF.

The V call is TRBV19, the J call TRBJ2-3; a possible D gene is TRBD1 (5 bases). This CDR3 has 13 residues. V was clipped by 8 bases and J by 2 bases, with 11 bases between them. Germline loops: CDR1 LNHDA, CDR2 SQIVND (reference sequence). The CDR3 sequence: CASLETDTDTQYF. The CDR3, as DNA: TGTGCCAGTTTGGAGACAGACACAGATACGCAGTATTTT.

This clone was seen a single time. The rearrangement joins TRBV28 to TRBJ2-1; unclear D gene. Germline V gene sequence: CDR1 MDHEN, CDR2 SYDVKM. V lost 5 bases and J lost 5, with 16 bases in between. The CDR3 is 15 amino acids. CDR3 residues: CASSPAMGTHNEQFF. The DNA of the CDR3 is TGTGCCAGCAGTCCCGCTATGGGCACCCACAATGAGCAGTTCTTC. Together with reference TRBV28 and TRBJ2-1, the CDR3 gives the full variable domain: DVKVTQSSRYLVKRTGEKVFLECVQDMDHENMFWYRQDPGLGLRLIYFSYDVKMKEKGDIPEGYSVSREKKERFSLILESASTNQTSMYLCASSPAMGTHNEQFFGPGTRLTVL.

This clone was seen only once. The V gene is TRBV9, the J gene TRBJ2-3; 15 bases are shared with TRBD2. This CDR3 has 18 residues. Germline V gives CDR1 SGDLS, CDR2 YYNGEE. With 0 bases clipped from V and 3 bases from J, the junction kept 5 bases outside the gene matches. CDR3 amino acids: CASSVAEGLAGGTDTQYF. The CDR3 DNA reads as TGTGCCAGCAGCGTAGCTGAGGGACTAGCGGGAGGTACAGATACGCAGTATTTT.

This sequence joins TRBV6-1 and TRBJ2-1; 7 bases align to TRBD2. The CDR3 runs to 11 residues. Germline V gives CDR1 MNHNS, CDR2 SASEGT. Germline trimming cut 6 bases from V and 15 bases from J; bases unmatched to any gene: 8. CDR3 residues: CASRRDYLTFF. The CDR3 DNA follows: TGTGCCAGCAGGCGGGACTATTTAACGTTCTTC.

The chain combines TRBV6-6 with TRBJ1-6; possible D gene TRBD1, 6 bases. The V end lost 6 bases, the J end lost 8 bases, and 17 bases lay between the germline ends. Per the germline V gene, CDR1 is MNHNY and CDR2 is SVGAGI (reference sequence). The CDR3 is made up of 15 amino acids. CDR3 amino acids: CASSPAPGVDSPLHF. CDR3 DNA sequence: TGTGCCAGCAGCCCGGCACCAGGGGTTGATTCACCCCTCCACTTT.

The rearrangement joins TRBV5-4 to TRBJ2-7, with a possible D match to TRBD1 (6 bases). The CDR3 sequence is 13 residues long. The V gene's germline CDR1 is SGHNT and CDR2 YYREEE (reference sequence). V lost 5 bases to trimming and J lost 0 bases, with 9 bases between them. CDR3 bases: TGTGCCAGCAGGGACAGATCCTCCTACGAGCAGTACTTC. Protein: CASRDRSSYEQYF. Supplemented by reference TRBV5-4 and TRBJ2-7, the full variable domain reads ETGVTQSPTHLIKTRGQQVTLRCSSQSGHNTVSWYQQALGQGPQFIFQYYREEENGRGNFPPRFSGLQFPNYSSELNVNALELDDSALYLCASRDRSSYEQYFGPGTRLTVT.

J is TRBJ2-7 and V is TRBV6-5, with 10 bases fitting TRBD2. Trimming removed 2 bases from V and 2 bases from J; junction bases left unmatched: 0. This CDR3 comprises 14 residues. Germline V CDR1 and CDR2: MNHEY, SVGAGI. CDR3 protein: CASSYSGRAYEQYF. The CDR3 region has the DNA TGTGCCAGCAGTTACAGCGGGAGGGCCTACGAGCAGTACTTC.

CDR3 sequence: CASRGPGGPIYNEQFF. The CDR3 DNA is TGTGCCAGCAGAGGGCCGGGAGGGCCTATTTACAATGAGCAGTTCTTC. V usage is TRBV28 and J usage is TRBJ2-1, with TRBD2 identical over 8 bases. Per germline, CDR1 MDHEN and CDR2 SYDVKM. CDR3 length: 16 amino acids. V lost 6 bases to trimming and J lost 4 bases; unmatched junction nucleotides: 11.

The chain links TRBV5-5 to TRBJ1-2, with 7 bases matching TRBD1. This CDR3 comprises 14 residues. Germline lookup yields CDR1 SGHKS and CDR2 YYEKEE (reference sequence). The V segment lost 1 base and the J segment 8 bases; nucleotides outside the gene matches: 8. In DNA form, the CDR3 reads TGTGCCAGCAGCTTGTGGGCCCAGGGGGAAGGCTACACCTTC. Its translation is CASSLWAQGEGYTF.

This chain links TRBV6-4 with TRBJ2-1; TRBD1 might be the D (5 bases). CDR1 is MRHNA and CDR2 is SNTAGT in the germline V gene. V dropped 4 bases and J dropped 0 bases, with 10 bases sitting between them. The CDR3 contains 15 residues. In DNA form, the CDR3 reads TGTGCCAGCAGTGTTCAGGGAAGCTCCTACAATGAGCAGTTCTTC. Translating gives CASSVQGSSYNEQFF.

The chain has TRBV19 and TRBJ1-4; 8 bases align to TRBD1. V shed 7 bases and J 3 bases; nucleotides not matched to a gene: 7. There are 15 residues in the CDR3. Germline loops: CDR1 LNHDA, CDR2 SQIVND (reference sequence). The CDR3 region has the DNA TGTGCCAGTACCCAGACGACAGGGGCTAATGAAAAACTGTTTTTT. It codes for CASTQTTGANEKLFF.

The rearrangement joins TRBV29-1 to TRBJ2-7; 10 nucleotides match TRBD2. Per the germline V gene, CDR1 is SQVTM and CDR2 is ANQGSEA. The CDR3 is made up of 15 amino acids. V gave up 7 bases and J gave up 6 bases; unmatched junction bases: 15. CDR3 protein: CSGREVGTSEGEQYF. The CDR3 DNA is TGCAGCGGGCGGGAGGTAGGGACTAGCGAGGGCGAGCAGTACTTC.

This clone was recorded only once. The chain links TRBV6-6 to TRBJ1-1; D call uncertain. The CDR3 has 16 residues. V lost 0 bases to trimming and J lost 4 bases, with 15 bases between them. Germline loops: CDR1 MNHNY, CDR2 SVGAGI (reference sequence). The CDR3, as DNA: TGTGCCAGCAGTTACTCCGAGGCCTCGTTAGGCACTGAAGCTTTCTTT. The encoded protein is CASSYSEASLGTEAFF.

The V gene is TRBV19, the J gene TRBJ2-5; D possibly corresponds to TRBD2 (6 bases). V dropped 2 bases and J dropped 5 bases, with 12 bases sitting between them. There are 14 residues in the CDR3. Looked up from germline, CDR1 is LNHDA and CDR2 is SQIVND (reference sequence). The CDR3, as DNA: TGTGCCAGTAGTATAACGGGAGTGTGGGAGACCCAGTACTTC. This gives the protein CASSITGVWETQYF.

The chain uses TRBV9 and TRBJ2-5; the D gene is possibly TRBD1 (5 bases). The CDR3 has 15 residues. From germline, CDR1 is SGDLS and CDR2 YYNGEE. V lost 4 bases, J lost 4 bases, and 17 bases lay in between. The CDR3 nucleotides read TGTGCCAGCAGCCCCGACTCAGGGCTCCGAGAGACCCAGTACTTC. Its translation: CASSPDSGLRETQYF.

V and J are TRBV2 and TRBJ2-1; TRBD1 matches at 9 bases. The germline V gene has CDR1 SNHLY and CDR2 FYNNEI. This CDR3 has 15 amino acids. V shed 4 bases, J shed 0 bases, and the junction held 1 base outside the gene matches. The CDR3 coding sequence is TGTGCCAGCAGTGGGGACAGGGCCTCCTACAATGAGCAGTTCTTC. This sequence encodes CASSGDRASYNEQFF.

This clone has a single count. The gene calls are TRBV5-6 and TRBJ2-5; 9 nucleotides agree with TRBD2. V trimming: 0 bases; J trimming: 4 bases; junction bases outside the gene matches: 7. The V gene's germline CDR1 is SGHDT and CDR2 YYEEEE. The CDR3 has 16 amino acids. The CDR3 region is CASSLDGGGGGETQYF. Written as DNA, the CDR3 is TGTGCCAGCAGCTTGGACGGCGGGGGGGGCGGAGAGACCCAGTACTTC.

The V and J genes are TRBV5-1 and TRBJ1-2, with 11 nucleotides matching TRBD1. The CDR3 runs to 14 residues. Germline CDR1 SGHRS, CDR2 YFSETQ. The junction had 7 bases not matched to a gene; V was cut back by 4 bases and J by 8 bases. Here the CDR3 reads CASSIGTGGKGYTF. In DNA form, the CDR3 reads TGCGCCAGCAGCATCGGGACAGGGGGGAAGGGCTACACCTTC.

The rearrangement joins TRBV5-4 to TRBJ1-2; unclear D gene. The ends were cut back, 4 bases at V and 2 bases at J, with 9 bases in the middle. CDR1 is SGHNT, CDR2 YYREEE, per germline (reference sequence). The CDR3 totals 13 residues. The CDR3, as DNA: TGTGCCAGCAGCCTGGCGGGGAACTATGGCTACACCTTC. This sequence encodes CASSLAGNYGYTF.